This T cell receptor (beta chain) was sequenced during a study of OX40 agonist ivuxolimab in advanced cancers. Across the whole study: Ivuxolimab, an antibody that agonizes OX40 (CD134), was administered to the patients. Whole-study results and caveats: Some nonresponders additionally presented with little normalized T-cell clonal expansion.

TCRdb's table, derived via immunoSEQ multiplex PCR, lists solely in-frame clones and lacks some. The sample has 67,000 or so clones, around 81% seen once. This clone was found a few times. Its matching antigen is unknown. This receptor was taken from an adult with an advanced solid tumor such as melanoma, head and neck, liver or kidney cancer. Sequenced here: CD4+ or CD8+ T cells sorted from blood, sampled in a trial of the OX40 agonist ivuxolimab.

DNA of the CDR3: TGTGCCAGCAGTTCATCGGGGACGGTTTACTACGAGCAGTACTTC. Translating gives CASSSSGTVYYEQYF. This chain connects TRBV28 to TRBJ2-7; perhaps D is TRBD1 or TRBD2 (5 bases each). Germline CDR1 MDHEN, CDR2 SYDVKM. The CDR3 sequence is 15 residues long. Trimming took 4 bases from V and 3 from J, leaving 16 bases between them.